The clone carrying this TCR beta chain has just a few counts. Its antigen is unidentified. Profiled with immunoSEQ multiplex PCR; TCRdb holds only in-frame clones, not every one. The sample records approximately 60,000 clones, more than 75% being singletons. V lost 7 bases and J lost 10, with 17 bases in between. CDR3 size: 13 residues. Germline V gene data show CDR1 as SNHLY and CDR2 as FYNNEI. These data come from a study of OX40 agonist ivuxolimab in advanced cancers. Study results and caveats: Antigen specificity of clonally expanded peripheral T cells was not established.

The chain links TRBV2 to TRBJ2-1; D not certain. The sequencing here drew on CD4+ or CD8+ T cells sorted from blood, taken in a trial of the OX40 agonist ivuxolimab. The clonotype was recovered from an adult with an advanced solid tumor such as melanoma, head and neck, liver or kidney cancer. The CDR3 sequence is CASTRNPGREQFF. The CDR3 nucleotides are TGTGCCAGCACGCGGAATCCTGGGCGGGAGCAGTTCTTC.